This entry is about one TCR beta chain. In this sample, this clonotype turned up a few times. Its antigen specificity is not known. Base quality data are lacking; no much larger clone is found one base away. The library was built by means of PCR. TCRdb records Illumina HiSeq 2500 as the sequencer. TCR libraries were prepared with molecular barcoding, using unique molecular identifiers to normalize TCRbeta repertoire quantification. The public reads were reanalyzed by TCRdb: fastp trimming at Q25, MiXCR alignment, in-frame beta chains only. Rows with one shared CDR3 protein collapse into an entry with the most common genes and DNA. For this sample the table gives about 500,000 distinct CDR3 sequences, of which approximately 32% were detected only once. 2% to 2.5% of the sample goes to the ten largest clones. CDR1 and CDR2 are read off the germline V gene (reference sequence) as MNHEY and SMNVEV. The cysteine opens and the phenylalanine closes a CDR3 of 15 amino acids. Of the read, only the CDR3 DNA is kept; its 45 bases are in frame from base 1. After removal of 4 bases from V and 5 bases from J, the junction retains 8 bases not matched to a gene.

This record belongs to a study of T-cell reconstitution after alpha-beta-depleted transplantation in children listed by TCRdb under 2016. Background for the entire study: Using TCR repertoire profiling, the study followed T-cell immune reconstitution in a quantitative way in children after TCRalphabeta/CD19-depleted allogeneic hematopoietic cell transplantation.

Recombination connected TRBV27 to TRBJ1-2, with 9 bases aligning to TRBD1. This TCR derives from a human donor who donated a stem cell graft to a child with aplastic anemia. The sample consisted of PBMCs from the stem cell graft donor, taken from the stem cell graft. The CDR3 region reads CASSSQGQGLYGYTF. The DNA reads TGTGCCAGCAGTTCCCAGGGACAGGGCCTTTATGGCTACACCTTC.